This TCR beta chain was obtained from a study of T cells in Graves' hyperthyroidism and ophthalmopathy. Study findings and constraints: Ophthalmopathy got predicted by the model a median around 6.6 months before its onset.

V gave up 2 bases and J gave up 3 bases, with 7 bases separating them. In germline, CDR1 is SNHLY, CDR2 FYNNEI. The CDR3 loop spans 13 amino acids. TCR beta CDR3 sequences were amplified from RNA transcripts. In the first-round RT-PCR of the TCR CDR3, the HTBI primer set was used. TCRdb reanalysed the multiplex PCR reads using MiXCR and keeps one entry per CDR3 protein. The sample holds approximately 330,000 distinct CDR3 sequences, 15% to 20% seen once. On this clonotype itself: As yet, its antigen is unknown.

Not enrolled were patients with uncontrolled infection, other autoimmune disease, pregnancy or lactation. The sequence came from a woman aged 50 to 65 with Graves' hyperthyroidism. V usage is TRBV2 and J usage is TRBJ1-2, with D perhaps TRBD1 (6 bases). Source material: blood. The CDR3 DNA reads TGTGCCAGCAGTGAAAGGGGGTACTATGGCTACACCTTC. It yields the protein CASSERGYYGYTF.